This T cell receptor (beta chain) came from a study of T cells in Graves' hyperthyroidism and ophthalmopathy. On the study more broadly: Prior to any treatment, at the point of initial diagnosis, peripheral blood was collected. Regarding the study as a whole: Ophthalmopathy, as predicted by the model, came a median roughly 6.5 months after the prediction.

CDR1 MDHEN and CDR2 SYDVKM come from the germline V gene. The length of the CDR3 is 15 residues. The J segment lost 2 bases and the V segment lost 6 bases, leaving 9 bases of the junction unmatched. RNA transcripts provided the source from which TCR beta CDR3 regions were amplified. Primed by the HTBI set, a first-round RT-PCR was run on the TCR CDR3. MiXCR, run by TCRdb on the multiplex PCR reads, gives a single entry per CDR3 protein. The sample contains about 640,000 distinct CDR3 sequences, roughly 15% of which appear only once. This clonotype showed up many times. The target antigen is unknown. Sequenced input: blood. This sequence was found in a woman in her forties or fifties with Graves' ophthalmopathy. The chain has TRBV28 and TRBJ1-1; 7 nucleotides line up with TRBD1. The CDR3 region has the DNA TGTGCCAGCAGGACGACAGGGAGGTACAACACTGAAGCTTTCTTT. This codes for CASRTTGRYNTEAFF.